This is a list of T cell receptor beta chains from one sample in a study of blood T cells in healthy people across ages. One entry per CDR3 protein, called by TCRdb with MiXCR from the 5' RACE reads. Here the sample spans over a million distinct CDR3 sequences, roughly 45% being singletons. Sequenced material: blood. All receptors derive from a woman aged 18-35 years in good health. Both conserved end residues are part of each CDR3. D genes are given only for firm matches. Expanded clones get a size class; other rows say once, few or many, or leave the size out.

D gene,V gene,clone size,J gene,CDR3 DNA,CDR3 protein
NA,TRBV6-1,few,TRBJ2-7,TGTGCCAGCGATTTAACTCTTAACTCCTACGAGCAGTACTTC,CASDLTLNSYEQYF
NA,TRBV14,few,TRBJ2-7,TGTGCCAGCAGCCGGCAGGGCCCCTTTTGGTTGAACTACGAGCAGTACTTC,CASSRQGPFWLNYEQYF
NA,TRBV2,NA,TRBJ2-5,TGTGCCAGCAGTGCCCACGAGGAGACCCAGTACTTC,CASSAHEETQYF
NA,TRBV12-3/TRBV12-4,NA,TRBJ2-2,TGTGCCAACGCACCCCGTTGGGGGGAGCTGTTTTTT,CANAPRWGELFF
NA,TRBV7-9,once,TRBJ1-3,TGTGCCAGCAGCCATGAGAACACCTCTGGAAACACCATATATTTT,CASSHENTSGNTIYF
NA,TRBV3-1,NA,TRBJ1-2,TGTGCCAGCAGCCAAGAGGCGAGGTCTACCTCTGGCTACACCTTC,CASSQEARSTSGYTF
TRBD2,TRBV30,NA,TRBJ2-7,TGTGCCTGGAGTGTACTGGGCGGGAGTTCCTACGAGCAGTACTTC,CAWSVLGGSSYEQYF
NA,TRBV7-8,few,TRBJ2-3,TGTGCCAGCAGCTTAATGACGACAGCCTCCTACACAGATACGCAGTATTTT,CASSLMTTASYTDTQYF
NA,TRBV7-9,NA,TRBJ1-2,TGTGCCAGCAGCTTAATTCGCTCGCCGGGGGGGGAGTTCGTAGATGGCTACACCTTC,CASSLIRSPGGEFVDGYTF
NA,TRBV6-5,NA,TRBJ2-3,TGTGCCAGCAGTTACTCGTTGGGGGGGCTGAATACGCAGTATTTT,CASSYSLGGLNTQYF
NA,TRBV20-1,NA,TRBJ2-3,TGCAGTGCTAGAGATCGGTACGAGCGGACCTACACAGATACGCAGTATTTT,CSARDRYERTYTDTQYF
NA,TRBV24-1,NA,TRBJ1-2,TGTGCCACCGGAGGGAGAGAGTCGAACTATGGCTACACCTTC,CATGGRESNYGYTF
TRBD2,TRBV20-1,NA,TRBJ2-7,TGCAGTGCTATACTAGCGGGGGCCTACAATGAGCAGTACTTC,CSAILAGAYNEQYF
TRBD2,TRBV20-1,many,TRBJ2-3,TGCAGTGCTAGAGATCCGCCTAGCGGGGTAGATACGCAGTATTTT,CSARDPPSGVDTQYF
TRBD1,TRBV27,NA,TRBJ1-5,TGTGCCAGCAGGATGGGAGGGGGCGGAATGCATCAGCCCCAGCATTTT,CASRMGGGGMHQPQHF
NA,TRBV6-5,once,TRBJ1-5,TGTGCCAGCAGTTCTGAGGGGGTGGGCAATCAGCCCCAGCATTTT,CASSSEGVGNQPQHF
NA,TRBV20-1,NA,TRBJ2-1,TGCAGTGCTAGTCTGGGGAACAATGAGCAGTTCTTC,CSASLGNNEQFF
NA,TRBV20-1,many,TRBJ1-2,TGCAGTGCCAGAAACTATGGCTACACCTTC,CSARNYGYTF
TRBD2,TRBV12-3/TRBV12-4,few,TRBJ2-7,TGTGCCAGCAGCCTGGGACTAGCGGGAGGAGTGCGGTACTTC,CASSLGLAGGVRYF
NA,TRBV7-6,NA,TRBJ1-5,TGTGCCAGCAGCGCCGAGACGGAAGGTCCCCAGCATTTT,CASSAETEGPQHF
NA,TRBV5-4,few,TRBJ2-5,TGTGCCAGCAGCTTGAGGGCTGACGAAGAGACCCAGTACTTC,CASSLRADEETQYF
NA,TRBV20-1,NA,TRBJ1-1,TGCAGTGCCTCGGGGTCGGTGGAGGCTGAAGCTTTCTTT,CSASGSVEAEAFF
TRBD1,TRBV12-3/TRBV12-4,NA,TRBJ1-1,TGTGCCAGCAGCAGGGGGGACAGGGGAGGGAAAGCTTTCTTT,CASSRGDRGGKAFF
TRBD2,TRBV5-4,few,TRBJ2-1,TGTGCCAGCAGCTCGGCCGTGACTAGCGGGTATGAGCAGTTCTTC,CASSSAVTSGYEQFF
TRBD2,TRBV20-1,few,TRBJ2-1,TGCAGTGCTAGCCCTTCCGGACTAGCGGGGCACGTTGCGCAGTTCTTC,CSASPSGLAGHVAQFF
NA,TRBV5-5,few,TRBJ1-2,TGTGCCAGCAGCCGGGGGGGAACTGACTATGGCTACACCTTC,CASSRGGTDYGYTF
TRBD1,TRBV6-2/TRBV6-3,NA,TRBJ2-3,TGTGCCAGCACCATAGGGACAGGGAGGACAGATACGCAGTATTTT,CASTIGTGRTDTQYF
NA,TRBV7-2,few,TRBJ1-1,TGTGCCAGCAGCCAGCGGGGGGGCAGGCACACTGAAGCTTTCTTT,CASSQRGGRHTEAFF
NA,TRBV5-1,few,TRBJ2-3,TGCGCCAGCAGCTTGAATATCCGGGCTAGCACAGATACGCAGTATTTT,CASSLNIRASTDTQYF
NA,TRBV11-1,many,TRBJ2-6,TGTGCCAGCAGCCCGAGGGGGGTTGGGGCCAACGTCCTGACTTTC,CASSPRGVGANVLTF
TRBD1,TRBV6-5,NA,TRBJ1-5,TGTGCCAGCACTAAAGGGGCAGGGGGTCAGCCCCAGCATTTT,CASTKGAGGQPQHF
NA,TRBV6-5,NA,TRBJ2-7,TGTGCCAGCAGTTCCTCGGGGCACCTCACCTACGAGCAGTACTTC,CASSSSGHLTYEQYF
TRBD2,TRBV11-2,NA,TRBJ2-7,TGTGCCAGCAGCCCCGACTTAGCGGGGGTCTCCTACGAGCAGTACTTC,CASSPDLAGVSYEQYF
TRBD1,TRBV7-9,NA,TRBJ1-4,TGTGCCAGCAGCTTAAAGGGGACAGCTAATGAAAAACTGTTTTTT,CASSLKGTANEKLFF
TRBD1,TRBV12-3/TRBV12-4,few,TRBJ1-1,TGTGCCAGCAGTTTAGTGTGGACAGGGAGCACTGAAGCTTTCTTT,CASSLVWTGSTEAFF
NA,TRBV7-9,NA,TRBJ1-5,TGTGCCAGCAGCTTTAATCACAATGACAATCAGCCCCAGCATTTT,CASSFNHNDNQPQHF
NA,TRBV6-2/TRBV6-3,NA,TRBJ1-2,TGTGCCAGCAGGCAGGGCGGCTACACCTTC,CASRQGGYTF
TRBD2,TRBV14,NA,TRBJ2-7,TGTGCCAGCAGCCACCTACTAGCGGGAGGGCCGAGCTACGAGCAGTACTTC,CASSHLLAGGPSYEQYF
NA,TRBV12-3/TRBV12-4,NA,TRBJ2-3,TGTGCCAGCAGTTTTTCGCGGGGCCCTGGGGATACGCAGTATTTT,CASSFSRGPGDTQYF
NA,TRBV20-1,few,TRBJ2-1,TGCAGTGCTAGAATGTATGAGCAGTTCTTC,CSARMYEQFF
NA,TRBV20-1,NA,TRBJ1-5,TGCAGTGCTAGTGTGGACAGTGGTGGCAATCAGCCCCAGCATTTT,CSASVDSGGNQPQHF
TRBD1,TRBV7-9,NA,TRBJ2-1,TGTGCCAGCAGCTCGGGACAGGGGGCTTACAATGAGCAGTTCTTC,CASSSGQGAYNEQFF
NA,TRBV7-9,NA,TRBJ2-7,TGTGCCAGCAGCCGTGAGGCGTCTTACGAGCAGTACTTC,CASSREASYEQYF
NA,TRBV6-5,NA,TRBJ1-2,TGTGCCAGCAGTTCCATACAGGGAGGCTATGGCTACACCTTC,CASSSIQGGYGYTF
NA,TRBV7-9,many,TRBJ1-5,TGTGCCAGCAGCTTAGCGAATCAGCCCCAGCATTTT,CASSLANQPQHF
NA,TRBV21-1,NA,TRBJ1-6,TGTGCCAGCAGCAAAGGGCCCGGGACAGAGGCCAATTCACCCCTCCACTTT,CASSKGPGTEANSPLHF
NA,TRBV2,few,TRBJ2-5,TGTGCCAGCAGTCGACTATGGGAGACCCAGTACTTC,CASSRLWETQYF
TRBD2,TRBV5-5,NA,TRBJ2-1,TGTGCCAGCAGCTGGAGCGGGGGGGAAAATGAGCAGTTCTTC,CASSWSGGENEQFF
NA,TRBV2,NA,TRBJ1-1,TGTGCCAGCAGTACGCAGGGTAGAGACACTGAAGCTTTCTTT,CASSTQGRDTEAFF
TRBD1,TRBV7-9,few,TRBJ1-2,TGTGCCAGCAGCTTAAACGGTGTGCAGGGGGCTGTAAACTATGGCTACACCTTC,CASSLNGVQGAVNYGYTF
NA,TRBV7-2,NA,TRBJ1-1,TGTGCCAGCAGCTTAAGGGTGGGGAACACTGAAGCTTTCTTT,CASSLRVGNTEAFF
NA,TRBV6-5,NA,TRBJ2-7,TGTGCCAGCAGCCCCTCCCGCCCCTACGAGCAGTACTTC,CASSPSRPYEQYF
NA,TRBV7-2,few,TRBJ2-1,TGTGCCAGCAGCCCAAGCCTACGCGGTCGGGTTTACAATGAGCAGTTCTTC,CASSPSLRGRVYNEQFF
TRBD2,TRBV27,NA,TRBJ2-5,TGTGCCAGCAGTTACAACATGGGGGGGGAGACCCAGTACTTC,CASSYNMGGETQYF
TRBD1,TRBV7-9,NA,TRBJ1-1,TGTGCCAGCAGACAGGGGGGGATGGCTGAAGCTTTCTTT,CASRQGGMAEAFF
NA,TRBV11-2,few,TRBJ2-7,TGTGCCACACAGGGCAGCTCGCCCTACGAGCAGTACTTC,CATQGSSPYEQYF